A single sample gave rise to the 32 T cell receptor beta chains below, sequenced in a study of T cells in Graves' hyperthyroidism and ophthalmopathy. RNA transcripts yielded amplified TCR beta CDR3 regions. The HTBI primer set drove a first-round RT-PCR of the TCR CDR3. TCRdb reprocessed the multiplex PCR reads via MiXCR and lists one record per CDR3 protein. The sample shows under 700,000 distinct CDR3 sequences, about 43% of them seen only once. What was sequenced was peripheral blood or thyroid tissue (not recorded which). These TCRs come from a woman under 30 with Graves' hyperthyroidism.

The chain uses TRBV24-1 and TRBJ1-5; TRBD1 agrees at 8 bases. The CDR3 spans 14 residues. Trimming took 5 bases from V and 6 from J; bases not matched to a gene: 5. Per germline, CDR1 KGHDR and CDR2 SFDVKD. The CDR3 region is CATSVPGQGQPQHF. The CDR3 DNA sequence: TGTGCCACCAGTGTCCCTGGACAGGGTCAGCCCCAGCATTTT.

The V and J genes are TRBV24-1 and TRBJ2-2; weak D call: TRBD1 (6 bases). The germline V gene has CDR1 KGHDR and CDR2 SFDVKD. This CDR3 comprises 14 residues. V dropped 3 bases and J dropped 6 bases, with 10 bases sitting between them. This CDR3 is CATSDRGSAGELFF. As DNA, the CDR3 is TGTGCCACCAGTGATAGGGGGAGCGCCGGGGAGCTGTTTTTT.

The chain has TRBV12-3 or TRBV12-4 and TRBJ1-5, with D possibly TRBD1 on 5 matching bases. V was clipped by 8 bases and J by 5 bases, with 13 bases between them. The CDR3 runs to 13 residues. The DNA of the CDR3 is TGTGCCAGCCTGAGAGGGGCGGATCAGCCCCAGCATTTT. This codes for CASLRGADQPQHF.

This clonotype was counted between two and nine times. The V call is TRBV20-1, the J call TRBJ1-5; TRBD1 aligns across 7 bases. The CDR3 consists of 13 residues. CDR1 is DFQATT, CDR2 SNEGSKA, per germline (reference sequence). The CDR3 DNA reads TGCGCTGGACAGGCCGGTAGCAATCAGCCCCAGCATTTT. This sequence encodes CAGQAGSNQPQHF.

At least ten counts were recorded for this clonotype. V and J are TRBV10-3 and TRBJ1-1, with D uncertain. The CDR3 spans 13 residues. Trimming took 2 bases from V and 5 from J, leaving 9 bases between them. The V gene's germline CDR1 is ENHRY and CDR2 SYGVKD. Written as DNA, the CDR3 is TGTGCCATCAGTGAGAGGACTGGGACTGAAGCTTTCTTT. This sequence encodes CAISERTGTEAFF.

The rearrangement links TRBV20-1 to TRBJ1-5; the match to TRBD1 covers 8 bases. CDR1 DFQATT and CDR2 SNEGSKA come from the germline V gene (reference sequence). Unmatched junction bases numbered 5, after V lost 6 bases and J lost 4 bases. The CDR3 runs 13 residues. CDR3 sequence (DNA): TGCAGTGCCAGGGGACAGGAGAATCAGCCCCAGCATTTT. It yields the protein CSARGQENQPQHF.

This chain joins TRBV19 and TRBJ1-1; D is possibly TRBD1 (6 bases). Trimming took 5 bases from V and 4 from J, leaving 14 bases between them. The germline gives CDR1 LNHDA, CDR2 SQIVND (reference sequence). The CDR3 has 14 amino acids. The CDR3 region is CASSFRQDFTEAFF. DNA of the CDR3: TGTGCCAGTAGTTTTCGACAGGACTTCACTGAAGCTTTCTTT.

The CDR3 protein is CASQSGNTGELFF. The CDR3 region has the DNA TGTGCCAGCCAGTCCGGGAACACCGGGGAGCTGTTTTTT. The chain has TRBV25-1 and TRBJ2-2; D unresolved. Trimming stripped 8 bases from V and 1 base from J, with 8 bases between. CDR3 length equals 13 residues. Germline V gene sequence: CDR1 MGHDK, CDR2 SYGVNS. The full variable domain, its missing parts supplied by reference TRBV25-1 and TRBJ2-2, is EADIYQTPRYLVIGTGKKITLECSQTMGHDKMYWYQQDPGMELHLIHYSYGVNSTEKGDLSSESTVSRIRTEHFPLTLESARPSHTSQYLCASQSGNTGELFFGEGSRLTVL.

CDR3 in DNA: TGTGCCATCAGCTCCGGGACAGATCATGAAAAACTGTTTTTT. Residues: CAISSGTDHEKLFF. The genes are TRBV10-3 and TRBJ1-4, with 7 bases matching TRBD1. The J segment lost 6 bases and the V segment lost 6 bases, leaving 7 bases of the junction unmatched. Looked up from germline, CDR1 is ENHRY and CDR2 is SYGVKD. The CDR3 extends over 14 amino acids.

CDR3 protein: CASSIGQLDGYTF. CDR3 coding DNA: TGTGCCAGTAGTATCGGACAGCTTGATGGCTACACCTTC. V usage is TRBV19 and J usage is TRBJ1-2; a possible D gene is TRBD1 (6 bases). The CDR3 spans 13 residues. Trimming removed 3 bases at V and 6 bases at J, with 11 bases between. The germline V gene encodes CDR1 LNHDA and CDR2 SQIVND (reference sequence).

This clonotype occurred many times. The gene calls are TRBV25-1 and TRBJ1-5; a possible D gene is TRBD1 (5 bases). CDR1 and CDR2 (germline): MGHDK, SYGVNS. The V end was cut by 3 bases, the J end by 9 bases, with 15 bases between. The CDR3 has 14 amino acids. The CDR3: CASSEEGMSLPQHF. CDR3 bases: TGTGCCAGCAGTGAGGAGGGGATGTCGTTGCCCCAGCATTTT.

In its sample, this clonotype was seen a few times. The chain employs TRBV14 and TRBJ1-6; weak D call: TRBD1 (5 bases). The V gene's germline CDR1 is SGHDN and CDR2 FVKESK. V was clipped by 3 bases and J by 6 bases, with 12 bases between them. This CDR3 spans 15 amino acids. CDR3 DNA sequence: TGTGCCAGCAGCCAGTGGGGGACTGGTAATTCACCCCTCCACTTT. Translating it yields CASSQWGTGNSPLHF.

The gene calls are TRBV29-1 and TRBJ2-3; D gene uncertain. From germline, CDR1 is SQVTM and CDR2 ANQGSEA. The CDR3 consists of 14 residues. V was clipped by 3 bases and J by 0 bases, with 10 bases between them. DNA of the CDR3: TGCAGCGTTGAGTCTCCAAATAGCACAGATACGCAGTATTTT. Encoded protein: CSVESPNSTDTQYF.

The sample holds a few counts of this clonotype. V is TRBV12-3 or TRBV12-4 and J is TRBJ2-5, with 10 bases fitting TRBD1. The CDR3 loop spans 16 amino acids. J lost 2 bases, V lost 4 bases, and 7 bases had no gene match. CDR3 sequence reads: CASSYSGTGVQETQYF. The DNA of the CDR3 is TGTGCCAGCAGTTATTCCGGGACAGGGGTACAAGAGACCCAGTACTTC.

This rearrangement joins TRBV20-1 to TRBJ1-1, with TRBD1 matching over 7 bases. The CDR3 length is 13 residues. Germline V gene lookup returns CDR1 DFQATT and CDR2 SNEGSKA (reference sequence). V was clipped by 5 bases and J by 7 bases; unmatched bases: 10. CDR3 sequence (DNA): TGCAGTGCTGGGACAGCCCGAACCGGTGAAGCTTTCTTT. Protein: CSAGTARTGEAFF.

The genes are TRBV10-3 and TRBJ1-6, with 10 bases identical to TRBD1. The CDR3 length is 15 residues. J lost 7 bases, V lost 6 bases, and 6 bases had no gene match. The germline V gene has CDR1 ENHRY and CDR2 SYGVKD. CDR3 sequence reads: CAISVGTGANSPLHF. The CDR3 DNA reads TGTGCCATCAGCGTGGGGACAGGGGCCAATTCACCCCTCCACTTT.

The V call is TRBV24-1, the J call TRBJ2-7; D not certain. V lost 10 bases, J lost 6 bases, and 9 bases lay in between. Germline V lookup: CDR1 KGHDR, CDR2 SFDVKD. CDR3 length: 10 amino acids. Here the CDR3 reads CATIGIEQYF. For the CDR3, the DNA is TGTGCCACAATAGGAATCGAGCAGTACTTC.

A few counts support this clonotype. The DNA of the CDR3 is TGCAGTGCTAGCCTACTAGCGGTAAGCTCCTACGAGCAGTACTTC. It specifies CSASLLAVSSYEQYF. This chain uses TRBV20-1 with TRBJ2-7, with 8 positions matching TRBD2. CDR3 length: 15 residues. Per germline, CDR1 DFQATT and CDR2 SNEGSKA (reference sequence). Trimming took 3 bases from V and 0 from J; bases not matched to a gene: 7.

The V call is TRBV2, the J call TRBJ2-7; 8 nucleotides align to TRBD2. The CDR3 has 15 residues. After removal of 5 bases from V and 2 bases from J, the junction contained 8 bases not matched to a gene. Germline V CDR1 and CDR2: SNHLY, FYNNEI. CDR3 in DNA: TGTGCCAGCAGTTTAGTGAGTAGCGGGGCCTACGAGCAGTACTTC. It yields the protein CASSLVSSGAYEQYF.

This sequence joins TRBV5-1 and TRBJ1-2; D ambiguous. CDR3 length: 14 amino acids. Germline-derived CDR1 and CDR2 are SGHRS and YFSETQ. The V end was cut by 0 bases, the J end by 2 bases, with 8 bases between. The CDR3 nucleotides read TGCGCCAGCAGCTTGGCCCTGGGGAACTATGGCTACACCTTC. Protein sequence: CASSLALGNYGYTF.

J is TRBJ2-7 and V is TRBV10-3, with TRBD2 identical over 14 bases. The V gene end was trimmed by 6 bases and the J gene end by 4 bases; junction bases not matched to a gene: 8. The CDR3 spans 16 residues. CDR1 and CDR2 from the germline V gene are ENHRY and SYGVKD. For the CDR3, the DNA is TGTGCCATCAGGCCGGGACTAGCGGGAGCGAGTTACGAGCAGTACTTC. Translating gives CAIRPGLAGASYEQYF.

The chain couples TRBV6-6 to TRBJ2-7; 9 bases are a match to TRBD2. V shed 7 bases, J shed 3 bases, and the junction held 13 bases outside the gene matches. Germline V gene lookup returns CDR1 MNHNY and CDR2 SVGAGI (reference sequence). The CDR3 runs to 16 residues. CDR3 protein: CASNPRGLAVNYEQYF. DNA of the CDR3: TGTGCCAGCAACCCGAGGGGACTAGCAGTGAACTACGAGCAGTACTTC.

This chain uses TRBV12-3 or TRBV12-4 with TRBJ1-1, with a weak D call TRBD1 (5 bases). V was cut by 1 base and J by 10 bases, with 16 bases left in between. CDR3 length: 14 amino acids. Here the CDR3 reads CASSLGDRRGGAFF. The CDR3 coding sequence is TGTGCCAGCAGTTTAGGGGACCGGCGTGGGGGAGCTTTCTTT.

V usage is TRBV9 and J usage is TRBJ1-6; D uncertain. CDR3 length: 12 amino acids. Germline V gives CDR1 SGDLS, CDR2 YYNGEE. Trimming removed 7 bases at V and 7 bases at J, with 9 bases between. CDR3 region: CASRTRNSPLHF. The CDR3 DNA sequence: TGTGCCAGCCGGACGAGAAATTCACCCCTCCACTTT.

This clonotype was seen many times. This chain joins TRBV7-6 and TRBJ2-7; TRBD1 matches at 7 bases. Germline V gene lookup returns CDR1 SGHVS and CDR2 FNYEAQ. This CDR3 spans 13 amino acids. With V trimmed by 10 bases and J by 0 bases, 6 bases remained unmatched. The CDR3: CATRQGSSYEQYF. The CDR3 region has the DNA TGTGCCACCCGACAGGGAAGCTCCTACGAGCAGTACTTC.

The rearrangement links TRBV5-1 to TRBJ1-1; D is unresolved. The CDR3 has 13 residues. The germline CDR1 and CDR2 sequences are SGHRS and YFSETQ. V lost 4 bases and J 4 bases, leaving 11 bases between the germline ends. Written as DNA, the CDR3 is TGCGCCAGCAGCCCGACACTCGTCACTGAAGCTTTCTTT. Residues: CASSPTLVTEAFF.

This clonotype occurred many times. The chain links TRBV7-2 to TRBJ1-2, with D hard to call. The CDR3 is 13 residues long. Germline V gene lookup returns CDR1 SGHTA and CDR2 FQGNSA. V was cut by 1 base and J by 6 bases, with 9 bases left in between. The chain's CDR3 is CASSLGRRDGYTF. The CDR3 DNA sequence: TGTGCCAGCAGCTTAGGTAGGCGCGATGGCTACACCTTC.

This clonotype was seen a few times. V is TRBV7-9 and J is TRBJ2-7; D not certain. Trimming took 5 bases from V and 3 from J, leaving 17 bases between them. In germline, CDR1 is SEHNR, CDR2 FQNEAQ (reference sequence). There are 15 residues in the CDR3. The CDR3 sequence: CASSPPGQSRYEQYF. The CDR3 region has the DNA TGTGCCAGCAGCCCCCCGGGCCAAAGCCGCTACGAGCAGTACTTC.

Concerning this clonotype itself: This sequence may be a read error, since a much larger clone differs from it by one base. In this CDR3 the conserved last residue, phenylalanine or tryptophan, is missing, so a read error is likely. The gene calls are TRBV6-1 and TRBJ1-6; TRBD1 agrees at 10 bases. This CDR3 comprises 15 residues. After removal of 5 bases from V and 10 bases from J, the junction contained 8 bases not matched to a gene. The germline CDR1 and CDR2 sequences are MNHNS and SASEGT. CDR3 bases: TGTGCCAGCAGTCCCCCGGGACAGGGGTCCTCACCCCTCCACCTT. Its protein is CASSPPGQGSSPLHL.

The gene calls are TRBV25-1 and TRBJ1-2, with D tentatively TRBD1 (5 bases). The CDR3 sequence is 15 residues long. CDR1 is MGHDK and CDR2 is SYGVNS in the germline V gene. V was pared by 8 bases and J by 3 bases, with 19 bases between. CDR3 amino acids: CASSPQAYGDYGYTF. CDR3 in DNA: TGTGCCAGCTCACCACAGGCCTACGGGGACTATGGCTACACCTTC.

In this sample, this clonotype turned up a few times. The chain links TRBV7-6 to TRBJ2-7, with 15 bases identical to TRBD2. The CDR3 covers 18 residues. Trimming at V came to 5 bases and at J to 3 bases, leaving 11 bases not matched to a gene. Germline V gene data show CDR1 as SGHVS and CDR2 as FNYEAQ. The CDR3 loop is CASSPRTSGRASSYEQYF. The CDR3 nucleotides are TGTGCCAGCAGCCCCCGGACTAGCGGGAGGGCCTCGAGCTACGAGCAGTACTTC.

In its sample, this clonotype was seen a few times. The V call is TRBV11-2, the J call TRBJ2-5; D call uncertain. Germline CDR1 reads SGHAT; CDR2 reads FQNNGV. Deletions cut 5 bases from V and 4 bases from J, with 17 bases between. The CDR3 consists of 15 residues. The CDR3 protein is CASSQDWAYRETQYF. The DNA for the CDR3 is TGTGCCAGCAGCCAAGATTGGGCCTATCGAGAGACCCAGTACTTC.